This T cell receptor beta chain was identified in a study of T cells in Graves' hyperthyroidism and ophthalmopathy. Trimming removed 0 bases from V and 3 bases from J; junction bases left unmatched: 5. The germline CDR1 and CDR2 sequences are SGHRS and YFSETQ. There are 15 residues in the CDR3. The table lists this clonotype with many counts. What it binds is unknown. Notes on the study in general: Using 13 V-J features, a model discriminated ophthalmopathy from stable hyperthyroidism.

Researchers amplified the TCR beta CDR3 regions from RNA transcripts. The TCR CDR3 was amplified in a first-round RT-PCR using the HTBI primer set. TCRdb passed the multiplex PCR reads through MiXCR, listing each CDR3 protein once. This sample yields roughly 170,000 distinct CDR3 sequences, of which about 9% are seen a single time; around 20% belongs to the top ten. This receptor was taken from a woman between 18 and 29 years old with Graves' hyperthyroidism that later progressed to Graves' ophthalmopathy. The sample taken for sequencing was blood. J is TRBJ2-5 and V is TRBV5-1; 7 bases match TRBD2. CDR3 loop: CASSLAGGSKETQYF. The CDR3 nucleotides read TGCGCCAGCAGCTTGGCGGGAGGAAGTAAAGAGACCCAGTACTTC.